Listed here are 19 T cell receptor beta chains from one sample, sequenced in a study of T-cell reconstitution after alpha-beta-depleted transplantation in children (dated by TCRdb to about 2016). The library relied on PCR. Instrument on record: Illumina HiSeq 2500. Molecular barcoding was employed in the preparation of TCR libraries, with unique molecular identifiers being used to normalize TCRbeta repertoire quantification. Clones were called with MiXCR by TCRdb after fastp trimmed the public reads at Q25, and only in-frame beta chains were retained. All rows with the same CDR3 protein become a single entry with the most common DNA and genes. For this sample the table gives a few hundred thousand distinct CDR3 sequences, of which 11% were detected only once. The leading ten clones occupy roughly 5% of the sample. The sample in question was PBMCs from the stem cell graft donor, obtained from the stem cell graft. These receptors all come from a human donor who donated a stem cell graft to a child with acute myeloid leukemia.

Ten or more counts support this clonotype. The V call is TRBV4-1, the J call TRBJ1-1; D is ambiguous. CDR1 is MGHRA, CDR2 YSYEKL, per germline. V shed 1 base and J shed 0 bases, with 9 bases lying between them. The CDR3 length is 15 residues. The CDR3 nucleotides are TGCGCCAGCAGCCAAGTGCGGGCAGTGAACACTGAAGCTTTCTTT. Translating it yields CASSQVRAVNTEAFF.

This clonotype was seen repeatedly, ten times or more. This sequence joins TRBV2 and TRBJ2-7; 7 nucleotides match TRBD1. V shed 7 bases and J 2 bases; nucleotides not matched to a gene: 5. Germline-derived CDR1 and CDR2 are SNHLY and FYNNEI. This CDR3 region has 13 residues. This CDR3 is CASKTGQAYEQYF. CDR3 nucleotide sequence: TGTGCCAGCAAAACAGGACAGGCCTACGAGCAGTACTTC. Full variable domain (outside the CDR3, taken from reference TRBV2 and TRBJ2-7): EPEVTQTPSHQVTQMGQEVILRCVPISNHLYFYWYRQILGQKVEFLVSFYNNEISEKSEIFDDQFSVERPDGSNFTLKIRSTKLEDSAMYFCASKTGQAYEQYFGPGTRLTVT.

This clonotype has ten or more counts. The rearrangement links TRBV12-3 or TRBV12-4 to TRBJ2-5, with D possibly being TRBD1 (5 bases). V lost 1 base and J lost 2, with 8 bases in between. The CDR3 runs 14 residues. CDR3 coding DNA: TGTGCCAGCAGTTTAGTGGACAAACAAGAGACCCAGTACTTC. Translating gives CASSLVDKQETQYF.

This clonotype was detected ten times or more. The chain uses TRBV10-3 and TRBJ2-2; 9 bases are shared with TRBD2. V was clipped by 6 bases and J by 3 bases; unmatched bases: 5. Germline loops: CDR1 ENHRY, CDR2 SYGVKD. CDR3 length: 15 amino acids. In nucleotides, the CDR3 is TGTGCCATCAGGGGACTAGCTCAGGACACCGGGGAGCTGTTTTTT. It translates to CAIRGLAQDTGELFF.

A few counts support this clonotype. The J gene is TRBJ2-7, the V gene TRBV12-3 or TRBV12-4, with D maybe TRBD2 (7 bases). The length of the CDR3 is 14 residues. V was cut by 1 base and J by 5 bases, with 12 bases left in between. This CDR3 reads CASSLGGGTHEQYV. Here the CDR3 DNA reads TGTGCCAGCAGTTTAGGGGGAGGGACACACGAGCAGTACGTC.

This clonotype has just a few counts. The chain is built from TRBV6-4 and TRBJ1-1; unclear D gene. The V end lost 4 bases, the J end lost 0 bases, and 6 bases lay between the germline ends. This CDR3 has 13 amino acids. Germline V gives CDR1 MRHNA, CDR2 SNTAGT. As DNA, the CDR3 is TGTGCCAGCAGTGTTGAGGTGAACACTGAAGCTTTCTTT. It translates to CASSVEVNTEAFF.

The chain has TRBV4-3 and TRBJ2-5; TRBD1 might be the D (5 bases). Per the germline V gene, CDR1 is LGHNA and CDR2 is YSLEER. Trimming stripped 6 bases from V and 2 bases from J, with 10 bases between. This CDR3 has 13 residues. CDR3 amino acids: CASSQDKQETQYF. DNA of the CDR3: TGCGCCAGCAGTCAGGACAAGCAAGAGACCCAGTACTTC.

The rearrangement uses TRBV29-1 and TRBJ2-7; TRBD1 agrees at 10 bases. The CDR3 sequence is 16 residues long. In germline, CDR1 is SQVTM, CDR2 ANQGSEA. V trimming: 0 bases; J trimming: 2 bases; junction bases outside the gene matches: 7. CDR3 nucleotides: TGCAGCGTTGAAGAAGGGACAGGGGCCCCCCCCTACGAGCAGTACTTC. It is translated as CSVEEGTGAPPYEQYF.

J is TRBJ2-1 and V is TRBV20-1; 9 nucleotides line up with TRBD2. V shed 4 bases, J shed 2 bases, and the junction held 3 bases outside the gene matches. Germline values: CDR1 DFQATT, CDR2 SNEGSKA (reference sequence). The CDR3 is 14 amino acids. The CDR3 here is CSATLAGAYNEQFF. The CDR3 DNA is TGCAGTGCTACCTTAGCGGGGGCCTACAATGAGCAGTTCTTC.

This clonotype was seen more than once but under ten times. V usage is TRBV5-1 and J usage is TRBJ2-3; D not certain. V was trimmed by 1 base and J by 3 bases, leaving 12 bases between them. The CDR3 has 15 amino acids. CDR1 SGHRS and CDR2 YFSETQ come from the germline V gene. The CDR3 here is CASSLSGLRTDTQYF. Written as DNA, the CDR3 is TGCGCCAGCAGCTTGTCGGGTCTGCGGACAGATACGCAGTATTTT.

This clonotype was found a few times. The chain combines TRBV5-8 with TRBJ1-2; weak D call: TRBD1 (5 bases). This CDR3 comprises 11 residues. Trimming pared 5 bases from V and 8 bases from J, leaving 10 bases between. Germline V gene data show CDR1 as SGHTS and CDR2 as YDEGEE. CDR3 protein: CASSRGVGYTF. The DNA of the CDR3 is TGTGCCAGCAGTAGAGGGGTCGGCTACACCTTC.

About this clonotype itself: An end of the junction does not agree with germline; a read error may underlie this. This chain connects TRBV12-3 or TRBV12-4 to TRBJ2-3; D tentatively fits TRBD1 or TRBD2 (5 bases each). The CDR3 runs to 17 residues. CDR3 DNA: TGTGCCACCAGTTCTGGCAACGGGGCCCCCAGCACAGATACGCAGTATTTT. Its translation is CATSSGNGAPSTDTQYF.

By share, this clonotype counts as medium-sized. This chain joins TRBV20-1 and TRBJ2-5; TRBD1 matches 7 bases. Unmatched junction bases numbered 14, after V lost 2 bases and J lost 5 bases. CDR1 is DFQATT and CDR2 is SNEGSKA in the germline V gene (reference sequence). CDR3 size: 16 residues. Here the CDR3 reads CSARPMGQTLYETQYF. Here the CDR3 DNA reads TGCAGTGCTAGACCGATGGGACAGACGCTTTACGAGACCCAGTACTTC.

This clonotype was picked up a small number of times. The chain is built from TRBV6-1 and TRBJ2-5, with D tentatively TRBD2 (5 bases). Trimming removed 6 bases from V and 4 bases from J, with 18 bases in between. Germline assignment: CDR1 MNHNS and CDR2 SASEGT. CDR3 size: 15 residues. CDR3 sequence (DNA): TGTGCCAGCAGCGTCGCCCGGGGAGCCGGAGAGACCCAGTACTTC. Amino acids: CASSVARGAGETQYF.

The table lists this clonotype with a few counts. The rearrangement links TRBV5-1 to TRBJ2-5; a possible D gene is TRBD1 (5 bases). The CDR3 covers 12 residues. Germline values: CDR1 SGHRS, CDR2 YFSETQ. V shed 6 bases and J shed 4 bases, with 10 bases lying between them. CDR3 nucleotide sequence: TGCGCCAGCAACCTTGGGGCAGAGACCCAGTACTTC. Protein sequence: CASNLGAETQYF.

This clonotype was recorded a few times. The chain combines TRBV18 with TRBJ2-1; TRBD2 agrees at 9 bases. The ends lost 3 bases at V and 8 bases at J; junction bases unmatched: 11. The length of the CDR3 is 16 residues. Germline V lookup: CDR1 KGHSH, CDR2 LQKENI. CDR3 sequence (DNA): TGTGCCAGCTCACCTTTAGGCGGGAGGGTTCACCATGAGCAGTTCTTC. The encoded protein is CASSPLGGRVHHEQFF.

This clonotype was observed at least ten times. The J gene is TRBJ1-1, the V gene TRBV27; D remains unclear. CDR1 is MNHEY and CDR2 is SMNVEV in the germline V gene (reference sequence). V lost 5 bases, J lost 4 bases, and 11 bases lay in between. The CDR3 is made up of 13 amino acids. In DNA form, the CDR3 reads TGTGCCAGCAGTCTCTCTCGGGGCACTGAAGCTTTCTTT. Translated: CASSLSRGTEAFF.

The sample holds a few counts of this clonotype. This CDR3 reads CASRGGGNTIYF. The DNA for the CDR3 is TGTGCCAGCAGGGGAGGTGGAAACACCATATATTTT. The rearrangement uses TRBV12-3 or TRBV12-4 and TRBJ1-3, with D hard to call. Trimming stripped 6 bases from V and 3 bases from J, with 6 bases between. The CDR3 loop spans 12 amino acids.

The genes are TRBV30 and TRBJ2-7, with a possible D match to TRBD1 (6 bases). Trimming left V 1 base short and J 2 bases short, with 12 bases between. The CDR3 extends over 14 amino acids. Per the germline V gene, CDR1 is GTSNPN and CDR2 is SVGIG (reference sequence). CDR3 loop: CAWSDRDKTYEQYF. As DNA, the CDR3 is TGTGCCTGGAGTGATCGGGACAAGACCTACGAGCAGTACTTC.